The subject of this entry is one TCR beta chain. This sample was included in a study of blood T cells in healthy people across ages. The wider study: When template switching was applied, about one barcoded beta molecule was captured per two T cells.

A second PCR, run for roughly 7 to 12 cycles, used a sample-barcoded 5' primer plus a J-beta primer mix. The study obtained at least 2.5 million CDR3-containing paired-end reads from every sample. Via MiXCR, TCRdb re-called the 5' RACE reads, giving one row per CDR3 protein. The data contain about 1,500,000 distinct CDR3 sequences, about 43% of them singletons. V lost 0 bases and J 5 bases, leaving 16 bases between the germline ends. This CDR3 comprises 15 residues. Germline V gene sequence: CDR1 DFQATT, CDR2 SNEGSKA (reference sequence). The sequenced sample consisted of blood. This receptor was identified in a woman aged 18 to 35 in good health. The chain employs TRBV20-1 and TRBJ1-2; tentative D call: TRBD1 (5 bases). In nucleotides, the CDR3 is TGCAGTGCTAGAGATTTGTTGGGACGGCTTTATGGCTACACCTTC. This codes for CSARDLLGRLYGYTF.